This T cell receptor (beta chain) is from a study of CD8 T cells in Susac syndrome (dated by TCRdb to the late 2010s). Regarding the complete study: Whether CD8+ T cell activation and differentiation in Susac syndrome was antigen driven was tested using repertoire sequencing. General conclusions and limits of the study: The number of individuals in the TCR sequencing and HLA analysis was acknowledged as relatively small.

RNA was extracted using the RNeasy kit, and about 0.45 to 1 ug of the RNA was reverse transcribed with random hexamers. The immunoSEQ multiplex PCR assay, which covers 54 Vbeta and 13 Jbeta segments, was used to amplify TCR beta CDR3 regions. Bias from PCR amplification was corrected by using a synthetic template baseline for primer optimization and for computational correction. Regarding the original processing steps: Reads were annotated to V, D and J genes per IMGT and analyzed with immunoSEQ Analyzer, keeping only productive sequences. Clonality was calculated as one minus the Shannon entropy normalized by log2 of the number of productive unique sequences. For each patient and control, public and private clones were evaluated within the 100 most prevalent clones. Clones were defined as Susac-specific if absent from the healthy and MS cohorts, from approximately 1,100 published viral clones and from other ImmuneACCESS disease sequences. The public sequencing data were trimmed at Q25 with fastp and processed into clonotypes with MiXCR by TCRdb, which kept only in-frame beta chains. CDR3 protein duplicates are merged, each entry listing the most common genes and DNA. For this entry, the V and J calls and clone size follow TCRdb and not the study's own pipeline. Counted in this sample were about 140,000 distinct CDR3 sequences; 85% to 95% of them appeared once. 0.11% of the sample is taken by the ten largest.

High-throughput TCR beta sequencing profiled peripheral blood CD8+ and CD4+ T cells from healthy donors, Susac syndrome patients and multiple sclerosis patients. The multiple sclerosis controls were treatment-naive patients who had stable or active relapsing-remitting disease and met the revised McDonald criteria. Bulk CD8+ and CD4+ T cells were purified by magnetic negative isolation, while CD8+ TEMRA cells were enriched using FACS. Blood was collected in EDTA tubes and processed within 24 hours, with PBMCs isolated through density gradient centrifugation. PBMCs destined for TCR sequencing were cryopreserved in liquid nitrogen and later thawed in a 37 °C water bath. The sorted or isolated CD4+, CD8+ and CD8+ TEMRA cells had a purity of 90% or higher. Including the terminal cysteine and phenylalanine, the CDR3 comprises 15 residues. Just CDR3 DNA is preserved here, 45 bases in frame from base 1. Deletion took 7 bases off V and 0 bases off J, with a span of 13 bases between the germline ends. CDR1 and CDR2 (MGHDK, SYGVNS) derive from the germline V gene.

A word on this clonotype: Its target antigen remains unknown. No much larger clone exists at a distance of one base, and base qualities are not known.

Sequencing used CD4+ T cells from PBMCs. The clonotype originates from a human donor with multiple sclerosis. The rearranged chain carries TRBV25-1 and TRBJ2-1, with TRBD2 as a weak D call on 6 bases. The DNA sequence is given as TGTGCCAGCAACGGGGGACTGAGCTCCTACAATGAGCAGTTCTTC. The encoded protein is CASNGGLSSYNEQFF. Where the CDR3 stops, the reference TRBV25-1 and TRBJ2-1 genes take over; the full variable domain is EADIYQTPRYLVIGTGKKITLECSQTMGHDKMYWYQQDPGMELHLIHYSYGVNSTEKGDLSSESTVSRIRTEHFPLTLESARPSHTSQYLCASNGGLSSYNEQFFGPGTRLTVL.